A single sample gave rise to the 31 T cell receptor beta chains below, sequenced in a study of blood T cell repertoires in COVID-19. Assay used: immunoSEQ multiplex PCR; TCRdb lists only in-frame clones, some missing. The sample shows 150,000 to 200,000 clones, approximately 82% of them seen only once. Sequencing input: peripheral blood. These receptors all come from a woman between 40 and 55 years old with COVID-19, enrolled during active disease.

The J gene is TRBJ2-7, the V gene TRBV7-9; the D is unclear. Per germline, CDR1 SEHNR and CDR2 FQNEAQ (reference sequence). The CDR3 is 14 amino acids. V was cut by 3 bases and J by 0 bases, with 9 bases left in between. CDR3 in amino acids: CASSLEWSSYEQYF. The DNA of the CDR3 is TGTGCCAGCAGCTTGGAGTGGAGCTCCTACGAGCAGTACTTC.

This chain uses TRBV14 with TRBJ2-1; the match to TRBD1 covers 7 bases. V lost 1 base to trimming and J lost 3 bases; unmatched junction nucleotides: 3. Germline V gene data show CDR1 as SGHDN and CDR2 as FVKESK. CDR3 length: 15 residues. The CDR3 loop is CASSQGDSNYNEQFF. In DNA, the CDR3 is TGTGCCAGCAGCCAAGGGGACAGCAACTACAATGAGCAGTTCTTC.

This rearrangement joins TRBV3-1 (or the pseudogene TRBV3-2) to TRBJ2-7, with 8 positions matching TRBD2. Germline V lookup: CDR1 LGHDT, CDR2 YNNKEL (reference sequence). The CDR3 sequence is 15 residues long. After removal of 2 bases from V and 1 base from J, the junction contained 4 bases not matched to a gene. Here the CDR3 DNA reads TGTGCCAGCAGCCAACAGGGACTAGGGTCCTACGAGCAGTACTTC. This gives the protein CASSQQGLGSYEQYF.

This CDR3 is CASSPLRGQDNYGYTF. DNA of the CDR3: TGTGCCAGCTCACCACTGAGGGGGCAAGATAACTATGGCTACACCTTC. This chain links TRBV18 with TRBJ1-2; 7 bases fit TRBD1. Trimming removed 1 base from V and 1 base from J; junction bases left unmatched: 6. The germline CDR1 and CDR2 sequences are KGHSH and LQKENI. The CDR3 sequence is 16 residues long.

The rearrangement joins TRBV28 to TRBJ2-4, with 8 positions matching TRBD2. There are 17 residues in the CDR3. The V segment lost 5 bases and the J segment 4 bases; nucleotides outside the gene matches: 13. The V gene's germline CDR1 is MDHEN and CDR2 SYDVKM. The CDR3 region is CASSLHGAGVLKNIQYF. The CDR3 nucleotides are TGTGCCAGCAGTCTCCACGGAGCGGGAGTGTTGAAAAACATTCAGTACTTC.

The chain has TRBV11-3 and TRBJ2-3; 9 bases align to TRBD2. The CDR3 covers 18 residues. Germline V CDR1 and CDR2: SGHNT, YENEEA. The ends lost 1 base at V and 1 base at J; junction bases unmatched: 9. CDR3 in DNA: TGTGCCAGCAGCTTAGTCCAAGCGGGAGGTACCTGCACAGATACGCAGTATTTT. This codes for CASSLVQAGGTCTDTQYF.

The chain carries TRBV2 and TRBJ2-1; 9 nucleotides align to TRBD2. J lost 9 bases, V lost 8 bases, and 8 bases had no gene match. This CDR3 is built from 13 residues. CDR1 and CDR2 from the germline V gene are SNHLY and FYNNEI. In nucleotides, the CDR3 is TGTGCCAGCGGAGAAGGCGGGAGGGGTGAGCAGTTCTTC. Residues: CASGEGGRGEQFF. Variable domain in full (rest from reference TRBV2 and TRBJ2-1): EPEVTQTPSHQVTQMGQEVILRCVPISNHLYFYWYRQILGQKVEFLVSFYNNEISEKSEIFDDQFSVERPDGSNFTLKIRSTKLEDSAMYFCASGEGGRGEQFFGPGTRLTVL.

The V and J genes are TRBV24-1 and TRBJ2-1; 10 bases map to TRBD2. After removal of 4 bases from V and 4 bases from J, the junction contained 9 bases not matched to a gene. The CDR3 sequence is 17 residues long. The germline V gene encodes CDR1 KGHDR and CDR2 SFDVKD. The CDR3 DNA sequence: TGTGCCACCAGTGACCCATCTAGCGGGGGATCTTACAATGAGCAGTTCTTC. Residues: CATSDPSSGGSYNEQFF.

This chain joins TRBV19 and TRBJ1-4, with TRBD1 matching 11 bases. Looked up from germline, CDR1 is LNHDA and CDR2 is SQIVND (reference sequence). The CDR3 is 15 residues long. Trimming cost V 4 bases and J 7 bases; bases outside gene matches: 5. Here the CDR3 DNA reads TGTGCCAGTAGTAGACTCGGGACAGGGGGTGAAAAACTGTTTTTT. Translated: CASSRLGTGGEKLFF.

The CDR3 DNA reads TGTGCCAGCAGTCCCGACATTGGTGGGAACACTGAAGCTTTCTTT. Translating gives CASSPDIGGNTEAFF. The V gene is TRBV6-5, the J gene TRBJ1-1; the D is unclear. V was cut by 5 bases and J by 1 base, with 14 bases left in between. Germline loops: CDR1 MNHEY, CDR2 SVGAGI. The length of the CDR3 is 15 residues.

The chain recombines TRBV9 with TRBJ2-5; 13 positions agree with TRBD2. Germline loops: CDR1 SGDLS, CDR2 YYNGEE. The CDR3 length is 15 residues. Trimming removed 3 bases from V and 3 bases from J; junction bases left unmatched: 2. DNA for the CDR3: TGTGCCAGCAGCGCTGGGACTAGCGGGGAAGAGACCCAGTACTTC. It encodes CASSAGTSGEETQYF.

The rearrangement joins TRBV19 to TRBJ2-3; no reliable D call. Germline V CDR1 and CDR2: LNHDA, SQIVND (reference sequence). This CDR3 is built from 11 residues. V lost 10 bases and J 5 bases, leaving 10 bases between the germline ends. CDR3 sequence: CATSTGDTQYF. CDR3 coding DNA: TGTGCCACCTCAACCGGAGATACGCAGTATTTT.

V usage is TRBV5-5 and J usage is TRBJ1-1; 7 nucleotides match TRBD1. Germline V gives CDR1 SGHKS, CDR2 YYEKEE (reference sequence). V lost 2 bases to trimming and J lost 0 bases; unmatched junction nucleotides: 10. The CDR3 sequence is 17 residues long. CDR3 sequence (DNA): TGTGCCAGCAGCTTTTACCGGACAGGTCTCATGAACACTGAAGCTTTCTTT. Amino acid sequence: CASSFYRTGLMNTEAFF. Together with reference TRBV5-5 and TRBJ1-1, the CDR3 gives the full variable domain: DAGVTQSPTHLIKTRGQQVTLRCSPISGHKSVSWYQQVLGQGPQFIFQYYEKEERGRGNFPDRFSARQFPNYSSELNVNALLLGDSALYLCASSFYRTGLMNTEAFFGQGTRLTVV.

The chain recombines TRBV19 with TRBJ1-5; 7 bases are a match to TRBD1. Germline CDR1 is LNHDA and CDR2 is SQIVND (reference sequence). The length of the CDR3 is 16 residues. V lost 9 bases and J lost 0; bases outside the gene matches: 11. This CDR3 is CASNPTGQNSNQPQHF. CDR3 in DNA: TGTGCCAGCAATCCTACGGGACAGAATAGCAATCAGCCCCAGCATTTT.

J is TRBJ2-3 and V is TRBV5-6, with unresolved D. This CDR3 region has 13 residues. V lost 4 bases, J lost 3 bases, and 9 bases lay in between. Germline loops: CDR1 SGHDT, CDR2 YYEEEE. The CDR3 region is CASSRSATDTQYF. The CDR3 region has the DNA TGTGCCAGCAGCCGTTCTGCGACAGATACGCAGTATTTT.

CDR3 amino acids: CTSSQDTCSDTEAFF. In nucleotides, the CDR3 is TGCACCAGCAGCCAAGATACCTGTTCGGACACTGAAGCTTTCTTT. The chain is built from TRBV1 and TRBJ1-1. TRBV1 counts as a pseudogene. This CDR3 has 15 amino acids.

The chain couples TRBV15 to TRBJ2-1; D might be TRBD1 (6 bases). In germline, CDR1 is LNHNV, CDR2 YYDKDF (reference sequence). This CDR3 spans 17 amino acids. Deletions cut 0 bases from V and 6 bases from J, with 18 bases between. The CDR3 DNA follows: TGTGCCACCAGCAGAGATAGGGCTCCGAGAGGGGGCAATGAGCAGTTCTTC. Translation: CATSRDRAPRGGNEQFF.

The V and J genes are TRBV6-1 and TRBJ2-1; D remains unclear. The CDR3 is 14 residues long. The V end was cut by 1 base, the J end by 3 bases, with 7 bases between. Germline V gene data show CDR1 as MNHNS and CDR2 as SASEGT. CDR3 in DNA: TGTGCCAGCAGTGAAGGAGGTTACTACAATGAGCAGTTCTTC. Its protein product is CASSEGGYYNEQFF.

This clone occurred once. The rearrangement links TRBV5-4 to TRBJ2-1; TRBD1 matches at 10 bases. The V gene end was trimmed by 2 bases and the J gene end by 10 bases; junction bases not matched to a gene: 9. Germline CDR1 is SGHNT and CDR2 is YYREEE (reference sequence). This CDR3 comprises 15 residues. The CDR3 DNA follows: TGTGCCAGCAGCTTCGATAGGGACAGGGGACGAGAGCAGTTCTTC. Translation: CASSFDRDRGREQFF.

The table lists this clone with a few counts. The chain uses TRBV7-6 and TRBJ2-5, with 8 bases that match TRBD2. V was clipped by 3 bases and J by 2 bases; unmatched bases: 2. The germline V gene has CDR1 SGHVS and CDR2 FNYEAQ. The CDR3 consists of 14 residues. The CDR3 reads CASSFVAGQETQYF. CDR3 nucleotides: TGTGCCAGCAGCTTCGTAGCGGGGCAAGAGACCCAGTACTTC.

This chain connects TRBV19 to TRBJ1-1; 7 bases are shared with TRBD1. CDR1 is LNHDA, CDR2 SQIVND, per germline (reference sequence). The CDR3 has 14 amino acids. After removal of 6 bases from V and 1 base from J, the junction contained 5 bases not matched to a gene. The CDR3: CASRPGQSNTEAFF. CDR3 bases: TGTGCCAGTAGGCCGGGACAGTCGAACACTGAAGCTTTCTTT.

The chain employs TRBV28 and TRBJ2-7, with TRBD2 matching 8 bases. Trimming cost V 6 bases and J 4 bases; bases outside gene matches: 17. CDR3 length equals 17 residues. Germline V gives CDR1 MDHEN, CDR2 SYDVKM. CDR3 nucleotide sequence: TGTGCCAGCAGCCCACCCCCTTTCGGGCTAGCGGGTTACGAGCAGTACTTC. Encoded protein: CASSPPPFGLAGYEQYF.

The rearrangement joins TRBV7-2 to TRBJ2-7; unclear D gene. This CDR3 spans 13 amino acids. V dropped 3 bases and J dropped 2 bases, with 8 bases sitting between them. In germline, CDR1 is SGHTA, CDR2 FQGNSA. For the CDR3, the DNA is TGTGCCAGCAGCTTTGCCAGGACCTACGAGCAGTACTTC. This gives the protein CASSFARTYEQYF.

The chain has TRBV25-1 and TRBJ2-3; 7 positions agree with TRBD1. The junction had 11 bases not matched to a gene; V was cut back by 3 bases and J by 5 bases. Germline V lookup: CDR1 MGHDK, CDR2 SYGVNS. The length of the CDR3 is 16 residues. The CDR3 coding sequence is TGTGCCAGCAGTGACATCATGACAGGGAGAGGAGATACGCAGTATTTT. This encodes CASSDIMTGRGDTQYF.

V and J are TRBV7-2 and TRBJ1-2; 8 bases map to TRBD1. The V segment lost 5 bases and the J segment 4 bases; nucleotides outside the gene matches: 12. CDR3 length: 16 amino acids. Germline lookup yields CDR1 SGHTA and CDR2 FQGNSA. CDR3 sequence (DNA): TGTGCCAGCAGCGCTTCCGGGACAGGAGCGCTCTATGGCTACACCTTC. Its protein product is CASSASGTGALYGYTF.

The rearrangement joins TRBV6-1 to TRBJ2-1; possible D gene TRBD2, 6 bases. V gave up 7 bases and J gave up 5 bases, with 15 bases separating them. The germline CDR1 and CDR2 sequences are MNHNS and SASEGT. The CDR3 has 14 residues. The CDR3 protein is CASTYAGTDNEQFF. As DNA, the CDR3 is TGTGCCAGCACTTATGCGGGGACCGACAATGAGCAGTTCTTC.

The chain's CDR3 is CASSISPTGELFF. The CDR3 nucleotides are TGTGCCAGTAGTATCAGTCCGACCGGGGAGCTGTTTTTT. This chain joins TRBV19 and TRBJ2-2; D remains ambiguous. There are 13 residues in the CDR3. Looked up from germline, CDR1 is LNHDA and CDR2 is SQIVND (reference sequence). V lost 3 bases and J 5 bases, leaving 7 bases between the germline ends.

This chain connects TRBV28 to TRBJ1-1, with 7 bases aligning to TRBD1. CDR1 is MDHEN, CDR2 SYDVKM, per germline. The V and J ends lost 7 bases and 3 bases, in that order; junction bases with no gene match: 17. This CDR3 has 17 residues. CDR3: CASTTRGRGFTDTEAFF. The CDR3 DNA sequence: TGTGCCAGCACCACGAGGGGCAGGGGGTTTACGGACACTGAAGCTTTCTTT.

The chain recombines TRBV29-1 with TRBJ2-3; 11 bases agree with TRBD2. The V and J ends lost 5 bases and 4 bases, in that order; junction bases with no gene match: 2. The CDR3 has 13 amino acids. In germline, CDR1 is SQVTM, CDR2 ANQGSEA. The CDR3 region is CSVTSGSSDTQYF. DNA for the CDR3: TGCAGCGTTACTAGCGGGAGTTCAGATACGCAGTATTTT.

The rearrangement links TRBV27 to TRBJ1-2; D might be TRBD1 (5 bases). The CDR3 has 15 amino acids. Trimming left V 4 bases short and J 8 bases short, with 20 bases between. Germline loops: CDR1 MNHEY, CDR2 SMNVEV (reference sequence). The CDR3 nucleotides read TGTGCCAGCAGTTCACTGGACATAAGCATGAGGGGCTACACCTTC. It is translated as CASSSLDISMRGYTF.

The rearrangement links TRBV4-2 to TRBJ1-2; the match to TRBD1 covers 11 bases. This CDR3 is built from 16 residues. Germline V lookup: CDR1 LGHNA, CDR2 YNFKEQ. V shed 0 bases, J shed 5 bases, and the junction held 5 bases outside the gene matches. CDR3 region: CASSQERTGGGYGYTF. CDR3 bases: TGTGCCAGCAGCCAAGAGCGGACAGGGGGCGGGTATGGCTACACCTTC.